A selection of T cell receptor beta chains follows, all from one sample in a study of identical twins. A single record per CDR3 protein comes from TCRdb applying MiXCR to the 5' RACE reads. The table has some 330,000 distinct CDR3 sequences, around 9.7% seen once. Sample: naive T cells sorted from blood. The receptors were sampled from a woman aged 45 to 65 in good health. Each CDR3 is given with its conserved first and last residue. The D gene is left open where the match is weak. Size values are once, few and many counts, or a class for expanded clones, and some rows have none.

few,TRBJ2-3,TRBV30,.,CAWGRATQYF,TGTGCCTGGGGCAGAGCTACGCAGTATTTT
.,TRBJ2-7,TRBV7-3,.,CASSRDIITEQYF,TGTGCCAGCAGCCGGGACATAATCACCGAGCAGTACTTC
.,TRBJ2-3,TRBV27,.,CASSLSGEGDTQYF,TGTGCCAGCAGTTTATCGGGGGAAGGGGATACGCAGTATTTT
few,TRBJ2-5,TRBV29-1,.,CSAGDTGPPRETQYF,TGCAGCGCTGGGGACACCGGGCCCCCGAGGGAGACCCAGTACTTC
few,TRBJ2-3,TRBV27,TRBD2,CASSQQLGLAGNTQYF,TGTGCCAGCAGTCAACAGCTGGGACTAGCGGGAAATACGCAGTATTTT
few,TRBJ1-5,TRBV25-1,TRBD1,CASSTLPGQGAVKPQHF,TGTGCCAGCAGTACTCTTCCGGGACAGGGGGCTGTGAAGCCCCAGCATTTT
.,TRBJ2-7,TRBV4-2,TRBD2,CASSLSGGWYEQYF,TGTGCCAGCAGCCTAAGCGGGGGTTGGTACGAGCAGTACTTC
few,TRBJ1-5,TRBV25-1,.,CASSELAGQPQHF,TGTGCCAGCAGTGAACTTGCAGGACAGCCCCAGCATTTT
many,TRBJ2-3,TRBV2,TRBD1,CASSRDRSLDTQYF,TGTGCCAGCAGCCGGGACAGGAGTTTAGATACGCAGTATTTT
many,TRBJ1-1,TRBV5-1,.,CASSPRGSTEAFF,TGCGCCAGCAGCCCCAGGGGAAGCACTGAAGCTTTCTTT
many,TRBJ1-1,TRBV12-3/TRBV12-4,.,CASSLWGVAFF,TGTGCCAGCAGTTTGTGGGGAGTTGCTTTCTTT
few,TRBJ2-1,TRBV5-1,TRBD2,CASSSSSGAYNEQFF,TGCGCCAGCAGCAGCTCTAGCGGGGCCTACAATGAGCAGTTCTTC
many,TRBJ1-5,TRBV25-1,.,CASSGYGNQPQHF,TGTGCCAGCAGTGGGTACGGAAATCAGCCCCAGCATTTT